Sequencing of this T cell receptor (delta chain) was carried out in a study of human gamma delta and Vdelta1 T cells. This clone is deemed medium-sized. The length of the CDR3 is 18 residues. The trim removed 5 bases at V and 0 bases at J, leaving 12 bases unmatched. The germline gives CDR1 TSWWSYY, CDR2 QGS. TCRdb used CATT to re-call clones from the PCR reads. The sample lists some 6,100 delta-chain clones, roughly a tenth occurring once. Sequenced sample: naive CD27+ Vdelta1 gamma-delta T cells from blood. The sequence was obtained from a human donor in good health. The rearrangement links TRDV1 to TRDJ1; TRDD3 matches at 10 bases. The CDR3 reads CALGLPQGGYAYTDKLIF. CDR3 DNA: TGTGCTCTTGGGCTTCCCCAGGGGGGATACGCGTACACCGATAAACTCATCTTT.